This TCR beta chain appears in the sequencing data of a study of regulatory T cells in long-lasting Graves disease. Study information: Antithyroid drug intake by newly diagnosed Graves' patients had lasted under 3 months. The study, taken as a whole, reports: The analysis examined peripheral blood only and excluded thyroid tissue.

The TCR beta library used iRepertoire HTBI primers with Arm-PCR amplification of CDR3. In TCRdb, the multiplex PCR reads were re-called with MiXCR into one record per CDR3 protein. The table lists approximately 440,000 distinct CDR3 sequences, around 15% of them singletons. Time point specified: newly diagnosed GD, antithyroid drugs for less than 3 months. Extracted RNA from PBMCs served as the source of the TCR library. Regarding this clonotype: Its antigen remains unidentified.

These data are also associated with another study on T cells in Graves' hyperthyroidism and ophthalmopathy.

The TCR comes from a man aged 35 to 55 with Graves disease. This specimen consisted of peripheral blood mononuclear cells (PBMCs), obtained at new diagnosis, from a patient treated with antithyroid drugs.

This chain's CDR3 is CASSKGTVNTEAFF. The CDR3 DNA sequence: TGCGCCAGCAGCAAGGGGACAGTGAACACTGAAGCTTTCTTT. V gene TRBV5-1 combines with J gene TRBJ1-1, with TRBD1 matching over 7 bases. The CDR3 extends over 14 amino acids. V was pared by 4 bases and J by 0 bases, with 3 bases of the junction left unmatched. CDR1 is SGHRS and CDR2 is YFSETQ in the germline V gene. The variable domain in full, with the rest retrieved from reference TRBV5-1 and TRBJ1-1, is KAGVTQTPRYLIKTRGQQVTLSCSPISGHRSVSWYQQTPGQGLQFLFEYFSETQRNKGNFPGRFSGRQFSNSRSEMNVSTLELGDSALYLCASSKGTVNTEAFFGQGTRLTVV.